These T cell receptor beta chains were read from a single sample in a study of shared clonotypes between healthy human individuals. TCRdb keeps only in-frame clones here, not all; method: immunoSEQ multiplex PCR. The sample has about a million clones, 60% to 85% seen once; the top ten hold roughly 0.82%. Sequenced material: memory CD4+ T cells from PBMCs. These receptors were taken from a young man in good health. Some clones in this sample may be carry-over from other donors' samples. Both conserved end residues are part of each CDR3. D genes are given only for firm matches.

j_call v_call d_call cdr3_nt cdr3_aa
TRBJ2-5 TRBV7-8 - TGTGCCAGCAGCGCTGGCCGGGGTAGAGAGACCCAGTACTTC CASSAGRGRETQYF
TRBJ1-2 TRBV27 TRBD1 TGTGCCAGCAGTTCAATCCACAGGGGAGACTATGGCTACACCTTC CASSSIHRGDYGYTF
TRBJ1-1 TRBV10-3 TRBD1 TGTGCCATCAGTGAGGGACCGTCGACAGGGCCGCGCACTGAAGCTTTCTTT CAISEGPSTGPRTEAFF
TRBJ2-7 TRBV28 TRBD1 TGTGCCAGCAGTTTAACAGGGGTTACCAACGAGCAGTACTTC CASSLTGVTNEQYF
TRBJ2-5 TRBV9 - TGTGCCAGCAGCGTAGGGAGGGGGCAGGGCCCCAAGGGGACCCAAGAGACCCAGTACTTC CASSVGRGQGPKGTQETQYF
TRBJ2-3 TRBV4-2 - TGTGCCAGCAGCCAAGATGGGAGTTCGGTAGATACGCAGTATTTT CASSQDGSSVDTQYF
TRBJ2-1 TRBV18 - TGTGCCAGCCAACAAGACTACCAATCGGCCAATGAGCAGTTCTTC CASQQDYQSANEQFF
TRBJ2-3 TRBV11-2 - TGTGCCAGCAGCTTAGATGGGGGCGGGCGCGGTACGCAGTATTTT CASSLDGGGRGTQYF
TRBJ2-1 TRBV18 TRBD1 TGTGCCAGCTCAGGACAGGGGGCTATCTCGAATGAGCAGTTCTTC CASSGQGAISNEQFF
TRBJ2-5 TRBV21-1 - TGTGCCAGCAGCAAAGTAGAGGGACTAGCGGGAGCCCACAGGGGGGCCCAGTACTTC CASSKVEGLAGAHRGAQYF
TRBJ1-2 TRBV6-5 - TGTGCCAGCAGTAATCGGGGGGTCCTCTATGGCTACACCTTC CASSNRGVLYGYTF
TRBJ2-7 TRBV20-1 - TGCAGTGCTACTGGGGTTGAGCAGTACTTC CSATGVEQYF
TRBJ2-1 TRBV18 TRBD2 TGTGCCAGCTCTCCGACTAGCGGGAGAGGGAATGAGCAGTTCTTC CASSPTSGRGNEQFF
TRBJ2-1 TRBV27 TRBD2 TGTGCCAGCAGTTTATGGGCGGGAGGTGCTCGCAATGAGCAGTTCTTC CASSLWAGGARNEQFF
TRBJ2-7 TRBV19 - TGTGCCAGTAGTCGCACAGTCTCCTACGAGCAGTACTTC CASSRTVSYEQYF
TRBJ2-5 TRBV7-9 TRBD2 TGTGCCAGCAGCCCACTAGCGGGGGGGCAAGAGACCCAGTACTTC CASSPLAGGQETQYF
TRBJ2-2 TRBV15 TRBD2 TGTGCCACCAGCAGACTAGCGGGAGGAACCCACGGGGAGCTGTTTTTT CATSRLAGGTHGELFF
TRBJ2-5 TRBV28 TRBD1 TGTGCCAGCAGTTTCTCCCGCGCCTGGACAGGGGGCCAAGAGACCCAGTACTTC CASSFSRAWTGGQETQYF